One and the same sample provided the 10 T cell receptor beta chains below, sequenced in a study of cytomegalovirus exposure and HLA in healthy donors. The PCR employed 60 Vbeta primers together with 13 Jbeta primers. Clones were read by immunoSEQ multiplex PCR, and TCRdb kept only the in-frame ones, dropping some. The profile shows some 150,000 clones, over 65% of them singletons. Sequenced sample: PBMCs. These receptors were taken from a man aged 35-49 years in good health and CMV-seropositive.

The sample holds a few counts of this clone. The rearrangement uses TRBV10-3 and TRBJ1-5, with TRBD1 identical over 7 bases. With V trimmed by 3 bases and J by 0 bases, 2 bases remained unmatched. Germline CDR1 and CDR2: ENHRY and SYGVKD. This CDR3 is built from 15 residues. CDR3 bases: TGTGCCATCAGTGAAGGGGACAGTAGCAATCAGCCCCAGCATTTT. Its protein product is CAISEGDSSNQPQHF.

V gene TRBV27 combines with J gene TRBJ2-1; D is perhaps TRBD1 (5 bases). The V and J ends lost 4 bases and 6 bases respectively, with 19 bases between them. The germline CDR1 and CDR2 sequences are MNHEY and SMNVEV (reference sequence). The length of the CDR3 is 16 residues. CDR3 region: CASSSTAPPGINEQFF. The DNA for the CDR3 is TGTGCCAGCAGTTCCACAGCCCCGCCAGGGATCAATGAGCAGTTCTTC.

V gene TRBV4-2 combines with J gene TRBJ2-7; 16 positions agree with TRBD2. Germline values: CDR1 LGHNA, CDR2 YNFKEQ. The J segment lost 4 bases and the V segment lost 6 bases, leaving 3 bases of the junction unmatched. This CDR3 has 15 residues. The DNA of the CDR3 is TGTGCCAGCAGTAGGGGACTAGCGGGAGGGTACGAGCAGTACTTC. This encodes CASSRGLAGGYEQYF.

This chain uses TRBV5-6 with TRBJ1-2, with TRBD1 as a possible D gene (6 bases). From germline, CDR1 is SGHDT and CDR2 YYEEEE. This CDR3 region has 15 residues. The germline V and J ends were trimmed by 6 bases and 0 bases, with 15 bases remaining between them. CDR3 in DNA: TGTGCCAGCATGAAAGGGGGTCTAACTAACTATGGCTACACCTTC. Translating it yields CASMKGGLTNYGYTF.

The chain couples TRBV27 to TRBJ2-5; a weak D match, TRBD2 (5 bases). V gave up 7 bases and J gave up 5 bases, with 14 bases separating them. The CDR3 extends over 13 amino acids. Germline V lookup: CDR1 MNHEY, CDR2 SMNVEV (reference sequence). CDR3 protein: CASTTSSLETQYF. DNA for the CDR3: TGTGCCAGCACAACCTCTAGCTTGGAGACCCAGTACTTC.

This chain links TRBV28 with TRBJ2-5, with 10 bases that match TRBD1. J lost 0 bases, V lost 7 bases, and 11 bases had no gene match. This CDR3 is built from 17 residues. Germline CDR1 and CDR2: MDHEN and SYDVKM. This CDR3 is CASNGQGVARYQETQYF. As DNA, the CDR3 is TGTGCCAGCAACGGACAGGGGGTAGCCCGGTACCAAGAGACCCAGTACTTC.

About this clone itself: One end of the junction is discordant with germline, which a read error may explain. The CDR3 here is CASSLSGTGTPGNTIYF. DNA for the CDR3: TGTGCCAGCAGTCTATCCGGGACAGGGACCCCTGGAAACACCATATATTTT. This chain connects TRBV27 to TRBJ1-3; 9 bases line up with TRBD1. Germline V gene sequence: CDR1 MNHEY, CDR2 SMNVEV (reference sequence). This CDR3 spans 17 amino acids.

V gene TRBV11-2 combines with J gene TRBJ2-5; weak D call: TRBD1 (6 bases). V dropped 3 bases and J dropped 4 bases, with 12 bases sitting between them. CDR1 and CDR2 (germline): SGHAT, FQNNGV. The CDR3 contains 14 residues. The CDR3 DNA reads TGTGCCAGCAGCTTCAGAGGGGGATTAGAGACCCAGTACTTC. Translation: CASSFRGGLETQYF.

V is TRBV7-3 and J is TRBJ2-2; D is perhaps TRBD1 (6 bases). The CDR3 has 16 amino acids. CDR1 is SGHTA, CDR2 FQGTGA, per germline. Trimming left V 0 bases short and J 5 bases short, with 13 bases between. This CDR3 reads CASSLTGTSLTGELFF. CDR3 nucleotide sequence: TGTGCCAGCAGCTTAACTGGGACAAGTTTAACCGGGGAGCTGTTTTTT.

The CDR3 DNA reads TGTGCCAGCAGCTTAACAGATCGGTGGGGCTACACCTTC. Translating gives CASSLTDRWGYTF. The V call is TRBV7-2, the J call TRBJ1-2; D gene uncertain. The V gene's germline CDR1 is SGHTA and CDR2 FQGNSA. V shed 2 bases and J shed 8 bases, with 12 bases lying between them. The CDR3 sequence is 13 residues long.